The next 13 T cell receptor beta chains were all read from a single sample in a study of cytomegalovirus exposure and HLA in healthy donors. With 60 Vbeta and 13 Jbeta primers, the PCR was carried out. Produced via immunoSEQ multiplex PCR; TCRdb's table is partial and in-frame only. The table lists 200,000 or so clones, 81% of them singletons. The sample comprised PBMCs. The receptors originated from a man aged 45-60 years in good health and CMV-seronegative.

CDR3 in amino acids: CASSPEDGRELFF. DNA for the CDR3: TGTGCCAGCAGCCCCGAGGACGGGAGGGAGCTGTTTTTT. The rearrangement links TRBV7-6 to TRBJ2-2, with D possibly TRBD2 on 5 matching bases. This CDR3 spans 13 amino acids. V was cut by 5 bases and J by 9 bases, with 13 bases left in between. CDR1 and CDR2 (germline): SGHVS, FNYEAQ.

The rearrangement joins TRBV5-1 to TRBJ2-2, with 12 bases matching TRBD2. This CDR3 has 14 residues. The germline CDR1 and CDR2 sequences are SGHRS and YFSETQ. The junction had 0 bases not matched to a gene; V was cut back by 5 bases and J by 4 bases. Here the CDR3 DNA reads TGCGCCAGCAGACTAGCGGGGGGCACCGGGGAGCTGTTTTTT. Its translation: CASRLAGGTGELFF.

CDR3 in DNA: TGTGCCAGCAGGGGGGACAGGGGTGTAGTAGATACGCAGTATTTT. Amino acids: CASRGDRGVVDTQYF. This rearrangement joins TRBV7-2 to TRBJ2-3; 10 nucleotides agree with TRBD1. Trimming removed 6 bases from V and 5 bases from J; junction bases left unmatched: 8. Germline values: CDR1 SGHTA, CDR2 FQGNSA. The CDR3 spans 15 residues.

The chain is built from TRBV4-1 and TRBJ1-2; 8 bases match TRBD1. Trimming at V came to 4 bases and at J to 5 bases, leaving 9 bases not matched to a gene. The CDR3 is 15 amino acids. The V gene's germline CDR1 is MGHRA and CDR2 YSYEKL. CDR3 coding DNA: TGCGCCAGCAGCCTTGCGGACAGGGACCCGTATGGCTACACCTTC. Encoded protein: CASSLADRDPYGYTF.

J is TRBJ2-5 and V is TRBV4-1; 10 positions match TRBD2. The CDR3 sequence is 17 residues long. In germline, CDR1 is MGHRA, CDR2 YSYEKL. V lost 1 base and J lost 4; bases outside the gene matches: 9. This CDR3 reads CASSQVSSGGRGETQYF. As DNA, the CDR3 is TGCGCCAGCAGCCAAGTCTCTAGCGGGGGCCGAGGAGAGACCCAGTACTTC.

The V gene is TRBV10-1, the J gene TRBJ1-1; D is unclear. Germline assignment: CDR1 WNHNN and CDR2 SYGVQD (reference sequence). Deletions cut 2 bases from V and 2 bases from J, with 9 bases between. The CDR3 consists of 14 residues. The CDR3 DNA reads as TGCGCCAGCAGTGAGGGGCCGGAAAACACTGAAGCTTTCTTT. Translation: CASSEGPENTEAFF.

The CDR3 DNA reads as TGTGCCAGCAGCTCCCCGGTTTTTTCGAATGGCTACACCTTC. Residues: CASSSPVFSNGYTF. The V and J genes are TRBV4-2 and TRBJ1-2; no definite D call. Trimming cost V 5 bases and J 6 bases, with 16 bases left between them. This CDR3 spans 14 amino acids. CDR1 LGHNA and CDR2 YNFKEQ come from the germline V gene.

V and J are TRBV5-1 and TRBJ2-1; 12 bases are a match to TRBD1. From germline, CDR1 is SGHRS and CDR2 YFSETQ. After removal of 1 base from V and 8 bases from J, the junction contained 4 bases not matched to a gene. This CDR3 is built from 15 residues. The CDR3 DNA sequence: TGCGCCAGCAGCTTGAGGGGGACAGGGGGCGATGAGCAGTTCTTC. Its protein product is CASSLRGTGGDEQFF.

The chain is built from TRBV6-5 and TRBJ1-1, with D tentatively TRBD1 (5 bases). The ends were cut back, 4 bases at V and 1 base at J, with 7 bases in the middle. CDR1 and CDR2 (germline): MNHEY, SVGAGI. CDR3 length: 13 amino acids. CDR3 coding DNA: TGTGCCAGCAGTTGGGGGGGGAACACTGAAGCTTTCTTT. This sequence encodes CASSWGGNTEAFF.

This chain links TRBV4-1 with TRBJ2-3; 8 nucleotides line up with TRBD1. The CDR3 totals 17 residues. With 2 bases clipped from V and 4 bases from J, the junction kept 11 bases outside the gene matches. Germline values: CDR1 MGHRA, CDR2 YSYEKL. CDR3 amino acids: CASSQPWTGKNSDTQYF. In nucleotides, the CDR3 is TGCGCCAGCAGCCAACCTTGGACAGGGAAGAACTCAGATACGCAGTATTTT.

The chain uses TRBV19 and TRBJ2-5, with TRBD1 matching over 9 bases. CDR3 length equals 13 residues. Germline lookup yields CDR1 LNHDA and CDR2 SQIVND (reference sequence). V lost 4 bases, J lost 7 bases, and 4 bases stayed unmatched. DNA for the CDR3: TGTGCCAGTAGTACGGACAGGGGTCGGACCCAGTACTTC. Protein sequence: CASSTDRGRTQYF.

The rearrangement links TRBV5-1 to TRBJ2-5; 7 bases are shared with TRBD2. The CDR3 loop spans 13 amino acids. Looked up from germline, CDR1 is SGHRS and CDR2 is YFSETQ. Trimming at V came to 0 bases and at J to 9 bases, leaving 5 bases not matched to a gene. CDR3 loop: CASSLEGREAQYF. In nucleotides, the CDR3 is TGCGCCAGCAGCTTGGAGGGGAGGGAGGCCCAGTACTTC.

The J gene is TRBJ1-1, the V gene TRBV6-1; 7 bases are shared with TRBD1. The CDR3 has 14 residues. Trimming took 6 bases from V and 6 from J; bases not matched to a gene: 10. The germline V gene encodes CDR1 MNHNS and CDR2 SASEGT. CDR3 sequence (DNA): TGTGCCAGCAGGGGGACAGCCGGATCGCCTGAAGCTTTCTTT. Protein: CASRGTAGSPEAFF.